This TCR beta chain is from a study of radiotherapy plus CTLA-4 blockade in lung cancer. This clone is labeled as medium-sized (0.01 to 0.1%). The table came from immunoSEQ multiplex PCR; TCRdb's copy has only in-frame clones and leaves some out. The data show about 90,000 clones, with about two thirds seen just once and around 15% held by the top ten. Germline CDR1 reads MNHEY; CDR2 reads SMNVEV (reference sequence). J was trimmed by 0 bases and V by 10 bases; bases with no gene match: 0. The CDR3 is 12 amino acids. Specimen: peripheral blood, collected from a patient treated with radiotherapy plus ipilimumab. This TCR derives from a human donor with non-small cell lung cancer that progressed on radiotherapy plus ipilimumab. This sequence joins TRBV27 and TRBJ2-1; TRBD2 aligns across 7 bases. CDR3 in amino acids: CATSGSYNEQFF. CDR3 coding DNA: TGTGCCACTAGCGGCTCCTACAATGAGCAGTTCTTC.